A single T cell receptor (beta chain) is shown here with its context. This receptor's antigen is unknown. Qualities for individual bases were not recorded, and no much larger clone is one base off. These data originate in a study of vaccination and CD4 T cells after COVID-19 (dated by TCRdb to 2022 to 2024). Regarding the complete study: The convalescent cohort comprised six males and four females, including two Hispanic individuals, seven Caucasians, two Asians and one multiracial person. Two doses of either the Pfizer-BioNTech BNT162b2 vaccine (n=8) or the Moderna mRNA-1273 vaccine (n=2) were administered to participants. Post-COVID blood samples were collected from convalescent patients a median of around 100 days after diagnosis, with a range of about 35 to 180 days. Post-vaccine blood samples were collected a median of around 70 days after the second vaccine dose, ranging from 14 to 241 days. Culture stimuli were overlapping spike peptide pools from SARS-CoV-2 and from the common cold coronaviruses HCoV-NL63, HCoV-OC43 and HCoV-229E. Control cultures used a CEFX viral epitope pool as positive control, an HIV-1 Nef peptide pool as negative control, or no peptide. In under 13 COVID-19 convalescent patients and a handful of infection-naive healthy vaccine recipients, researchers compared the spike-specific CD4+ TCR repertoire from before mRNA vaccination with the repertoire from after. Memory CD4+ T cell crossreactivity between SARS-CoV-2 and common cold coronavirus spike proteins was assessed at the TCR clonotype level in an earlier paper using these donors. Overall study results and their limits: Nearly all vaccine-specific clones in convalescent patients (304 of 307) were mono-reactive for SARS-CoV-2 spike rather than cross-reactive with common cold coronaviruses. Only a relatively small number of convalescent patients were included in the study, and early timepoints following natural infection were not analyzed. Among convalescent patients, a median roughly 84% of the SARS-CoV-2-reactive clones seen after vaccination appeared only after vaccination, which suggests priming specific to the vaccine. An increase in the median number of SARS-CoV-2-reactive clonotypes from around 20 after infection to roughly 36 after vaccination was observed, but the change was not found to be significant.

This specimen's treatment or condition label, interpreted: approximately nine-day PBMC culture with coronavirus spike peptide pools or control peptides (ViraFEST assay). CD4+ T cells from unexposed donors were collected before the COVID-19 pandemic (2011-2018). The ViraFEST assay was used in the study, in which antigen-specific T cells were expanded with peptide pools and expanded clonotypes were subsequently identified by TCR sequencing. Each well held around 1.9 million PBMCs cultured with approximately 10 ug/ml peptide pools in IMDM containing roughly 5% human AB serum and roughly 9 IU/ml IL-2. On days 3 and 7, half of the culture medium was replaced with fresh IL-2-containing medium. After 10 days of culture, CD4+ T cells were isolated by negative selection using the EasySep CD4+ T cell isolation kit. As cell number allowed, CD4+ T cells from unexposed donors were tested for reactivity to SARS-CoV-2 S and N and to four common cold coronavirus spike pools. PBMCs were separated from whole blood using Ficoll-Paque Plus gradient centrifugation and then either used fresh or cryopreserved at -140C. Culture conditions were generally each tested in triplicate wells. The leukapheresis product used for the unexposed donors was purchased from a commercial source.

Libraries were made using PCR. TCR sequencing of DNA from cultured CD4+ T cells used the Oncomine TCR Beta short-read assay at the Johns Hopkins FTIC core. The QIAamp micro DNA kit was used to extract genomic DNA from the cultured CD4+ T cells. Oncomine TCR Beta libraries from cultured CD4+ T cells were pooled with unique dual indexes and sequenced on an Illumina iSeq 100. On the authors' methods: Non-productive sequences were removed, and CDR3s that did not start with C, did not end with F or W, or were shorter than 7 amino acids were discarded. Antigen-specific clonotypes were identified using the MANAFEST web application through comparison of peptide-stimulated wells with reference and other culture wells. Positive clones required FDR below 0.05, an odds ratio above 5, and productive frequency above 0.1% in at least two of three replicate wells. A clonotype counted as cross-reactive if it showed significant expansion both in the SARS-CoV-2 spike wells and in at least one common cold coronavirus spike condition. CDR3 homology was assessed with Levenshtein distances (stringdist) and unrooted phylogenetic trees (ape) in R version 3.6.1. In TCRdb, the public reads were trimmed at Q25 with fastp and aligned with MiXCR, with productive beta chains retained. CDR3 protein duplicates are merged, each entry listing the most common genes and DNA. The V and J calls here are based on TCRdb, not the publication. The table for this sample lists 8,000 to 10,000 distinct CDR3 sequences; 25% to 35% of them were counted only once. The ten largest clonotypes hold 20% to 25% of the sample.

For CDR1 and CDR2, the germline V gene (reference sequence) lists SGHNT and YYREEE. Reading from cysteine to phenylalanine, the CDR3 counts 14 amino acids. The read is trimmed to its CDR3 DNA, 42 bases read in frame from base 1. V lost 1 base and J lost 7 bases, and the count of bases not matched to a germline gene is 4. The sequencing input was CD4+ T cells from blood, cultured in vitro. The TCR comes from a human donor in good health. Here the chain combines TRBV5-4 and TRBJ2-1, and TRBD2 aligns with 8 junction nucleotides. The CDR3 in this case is CASSLLGGRNEQFF. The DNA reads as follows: TGTGCCAGCAGCTTGTTAGGCGGGAGGAATGAGCAGTTCTTC.